The 9 T cell receptor beta chains listed next were all sequenced from one sample in a study of CD8+ T cells in alopecia areata. Sequencing templates came from extracted RNA that was reverse transcribed into cDNA. TCRdb's copy holds only in-frame clones and misses some; the assay was immunoSEQ multiplex PCR. The sample carries roughly 75,000 clones, under 75% recorded once. The starting material was CD8+ T cells sorted from blood, obtained at week 0. Receptors were obtained from a human donor with alopecia areata.

This sequence joins TRBV5-1 and TRBJ1-1, with a tentative D call TRBD1 (5 bases). CDR1 is SGHRS, CDR2 YFSETQ, per germline. Trimming stripped 0 bases from V and 4 bases from J, with 16 bases between. The length of the CDR3 is 16 residues. CDR3 protein: CASSLVGDGLFTEAFF. CDR3 nucleotide sequence: TGCGCCAGCAGCTTGGTGGGGGACGGGTTGTTCACTGAAGCTTTCTTT.

The rearrangement uses TRBV29-1 and TRBJ2-5; D might be TRBD1 (5 bases). Germline loops: CDR1 SQVTM, CDR2 ANQGSEA. The CDR3 spans 11 residues. Trimming left V 4 bases short and J 4 bases short, with 7 bases between. As DNA, the CDR3 is TGCAGCGTTGGGGGCCGAGAGACCCAGTACTTC. Residues: CSVGGRETQYF.

This clone was counted a few times. V gene TRBV6-5 combines with J gene TRBJ2-7; D is unclear. Germline CDR1 MNHEY, CDR2 SVGAGI. Deletions cut 8 bases from V and 0 bases from J, with 5 bases between. This CDR3 comprises 11 residues. In DNA form, the CDR3 reads TGTGCCAGCCGAACCTCCTACGAGCAGTACTTC. This encodes CASRTSYEQYF.

The chain recombines TRBV29-1 with TRBJ2-7, with D hard to call. The CDR3 runs to 10 residues. Germline V lookup: CDR1 SQVTM, CDR2 ANQGSEA. V lost 7 bases to trimming and J lost 3 bases, with 7 bases between them. The CDR3 sequence is CSAGDYEQYF. CDR3 in DNA: TGCAGCGCGGGCGACTACGAGCAGTACTTC.

This chain joins TRBV5-1 and TRBJ2-5; D is unclear. V dropped 4 bases and J dropped 1 base, with 14 bases sitting between them. Germline V gives CDR1 SGHRS, CDR2 YFSETQ. CDR3 length: 15 residues. Here the CDR3 reads CASSPSPGPQETQYF. Here the CDR3 DNA reads TGCGCCAGCAGCCCGTCGCCAGGTCCCCAAGAGACCCAGTACTTC.

The CDR3 sequence: CSVGSTGELFF. CDR3 DNA sequence: TGCAGCGTTGGAAGCACCGGGGAGCTGTTTTTT. V usage is TRBV29-1 and J usage is TRBJ2-2; D ambiguous. V lost 4 bases, J lost 4 bases, and 4 bases lay in between. The CDR3 is 11 residues long. The germline V gene encodes CDR1 SQVTM and CDR2 ANQGSEA.

As for this clone: A far larger clone is one base from this, pointing to a likely read error. J is TRBJ2-7 and V is TRBV2; D remains ambiguous. Germline V gene sequence: CDR1 SNHLY, CDR2 FYNNEI. The ends were cut back, 4 bases at V and 2 bases at J, with 9 bases in the middle. The CDR3 is 13 amino acids. CDR3 nucleotides: TGTGCCAGCAGTGTGGGAAGCGCCTACGAGCAGTACTTC. Protein product: CASSVGSAYEQYF.

The chain is built from TRBV27 and TRBJ2-7; TRBD2 matches at 8 bases. In germline, CDR1 is MNHEY, CDR2 SMNVEV (reference sequence). The CDR3 has 12 amino acids. V lost 6 bases, J lost 6 bases, and 4 bases stayed unmatched. The CDR3 DNA reads as TGTGCCAGCAGCGGGAGGGCCGCCGAGCAGTACTTC. It yields the protein CASSGRAAEQYF.

The chain uses TRBV6-5 and TRBJ2-7, with a possible D match to TRBD2 (5 bases). Trimming shortened V by 5 bases and J by 2 bases, and 10 bases separated the two germline ends. The germline gives CDR1 MNHEY, CDR2 SVGAGI. The CDR3 is 13 amino acids. The CDR3 protein is CASSAGPPYEQYF. CDR3 bases: TGTGCCAGCAGTGCGGGCCCACCCTACGAGCAGTACTTC.